This is a list of T cell receptor beta chains from one sample in a study of metastatic and nonmetastatic thyroid tumors. Using MiXCR, TCRdb reanalyzed the PCR reads. The sample consists of some 35,000 clones, 25% to 30% of them appearing once. The sample was blood. The receptor source for this set is a female donor with papillary thyroid cancer or a benign thyroid nodule (not recorded which). Some clones in this sample may be carry-over from other donors' samples. CDR3s include the opening cysteine and the closing phenylalanine or tryptophan. Each record gives: D gene, clone size, V gene, J gene, CDR3 DNA, CDR3 protein. A D gene is named only where the DNA matches it firmly. For some rows the clone size is stated as once, few or many, or as a class when expanded; others skip it.

d_gene: .; abundance: medium-sized; v_gene: TRBV30; j_gene: TRBJ1-2; CDR3nt: TGTGCCTGGAGTTCCCGCGGATCGGGGGCTGGAGGCTACACCTTC; CDR3aa: CAWSSRGSGAGGYTF
d_gene: .; abundance: few; v_gene: TRBV6-1; j_gene: TRBJ2-7; CDR3nt: TGTGCCAGAAGTGGGGGGATAGGTAGGGAGCAGTACTTC; CDR3aa: CARSGGIGREQYF
d_gene: TRBD2; abundance: .; v_gene: TRBV20-1; j_gene: TRBJ2-5; CDR3nt: TGCAGTGCTAGCCCCCCTACTAGCGGGGATCAAGAGACCCAGTACTTC; CDR3aa: CSASPPTSGDQETQYF
d_gene: .; abundance: .; v_gene: TRBV11-3; j_gene: TRBJ2-1; CDR3nt: TGTGCCAGCAGCTTAGAGGTCGATGAGCAGTTCTTC; CDR3aa: CASSLEVDEQFF
d_gene: .; abundance: .; v_gene: TRBV7-9; j_gene: TRBJ1-2; CDR3nt: TGTGCCAGCAGCTTAGGTCGGGATGAATACACCTTC; CDR3aa: CASSLGRDEYTF
d_gene: TRBD2; abundance: many; v_gene: TRBV5-4; j_gene: TRBJ2-7; CDR3nt: TGTGCCAGCAGCCCCGGACTAGCGGGAGTCCCCGAGCAGTACTTC; CDR3aa: CASSPGLAGVPEQYF
d_gene: .; abundance: .; v_gene: TRBV6-1; j_gene: TRBJ2-6; CDR3nt: TGTGCCAGCACCTCCGCATCTGGGGCCAACGTCCTTACTTTC; CDR3aa: CASTSASGANVLTF
d_gene: .; abundance: .; v_gene: TRBV6-1; j_gene: TRBJ1-1; CDR3nt: TGTGGCAGCAGTGGGGGGACAATCCGGGCTTTCTTT; CDR3aa: CGSSGGTIRAFF
d_gene: .; abundance: many; v_gene: TRBV20-1; j_gene: TRBJ2-7; CDR3nt: TGCAGTGCTAGCTCCGGGGCCGAGATAGCCGAGCAGTACTTC; CDR3aa: CSASSGAEIAEQYF
d_gene: .; abundance: .; v_gene: TRBV27; j_gene: TRBJ2-7; CDR3nt: TGTGCCAGCAGTTTATCTTCGGCACTCCCGGGGGAGCAGTACTTC; CDR3aa: CASSLSSALPGEQYF
d_gene: .; abundance: many; v_gene: TRBV28; j_gene: TRBJ1-2; CDR3nt: TGTGCCAGCCTTAGTCAACGCTATGGCTACACCTTC; CDR3aa: CASLSQRYGYTF
d_gene: .; abundance: few; v_gene: TRBV27; j_gene: TRBJ1-2; CDR3nt: TGTGCCAGCAGTCGGGGTGTACAGGCACGGCGTGTCTACACCTTC; CDR3aa: CASSRGVQARRVYTF
d_gene: .; abundance: .; v_gene: TRBV6-4; j_gene: TRBJ2-3; CDR3nt: TGTGCCAGCAGTGAAAGGGGTGGGACGCATACGCAGTATTTT; CDR3aa: CASSERGGTHTQYF
d_gene: .; abundance: .; v_gene: TRBV7-6; j_gene: TRBJ1-1; CDR3nt: TGTGCCAGCAGCTTAGTCGGGGAGAACACTGAAGCTTTCTTT; CDR3aa: CASSLVGENTEAFF
d_gene: TRBD1; abundance: .; v_gene: TRBV7-9; j_gene: TRBJ1-1; CDR3nt: TGTGCCAGCAGCTTGGAAGGGACAGGGGTTACTGAAGCTGTCTTT; CDR3aa: CASSLEGTGVTEAVF
d_gene: TRBD2; abundance: .; v_gene: TRBV5-5; j_gene: TRBJ2-7; CDR3nt: TGTGCCAGCAGTCTAAATAGCGGGATCTCCTACGAGCAGTACTTC; CDR3aa: CASSLNSGISYEQYF
d_gene: .; abundance: medium-sized; v_gene: TRBV6-2/TRBV6-3; j_gene: TRBJ1-2; CDR3nt: TGTGCCAGCAGTTACTCCGGGACACCCTATGGCTACACCTTC; CDR3aa: CASSYSGTPYGYTF
d_gene: .; abundance: many; v_gene: TRBV12-3/TRBV12-4; j_gene: TRBJ1-1; CDR3nt: TGTGCCAGCAGATCGTACAGGGTTGGGACTGAAGCTTTCTTT; CDR3aa: CASRSYRVGTEAFF
d_gene: .; abundance: .; v_gene: TRBV11-2; j_gene: TRBJ2-2; CDR3nt: TGTGCCAGCAGCGAGGTGGGGGACGGGGAGCTGTTTTTT; CDR3aa: CASSEVGDGELFF
d_gene: .; abundance: .; v_gene: TRBV6-1; j_gene: TRBJ1-3; CDR3nt: TGTGCCAGTACTATCGTGGGAAGCTCTGGAAACACCATATATTTT; CDR3aa: CASTIVGSSGNTIYF
d_gene: TRBD1; abundance: many; v_gene: TRBV7-3; j_gene: TRBJ2-1; CDR3nt: TGTGCCAGCAGCCTCTTTGGACAGGGGGTGGTCAATGAGCAGTTCTTC; CDR3aa: CASSLFGQGVVNEQFF
d_gene: TRBD1; abundance: few; v_gene: TRBV6-1; j_gene: TRBJ2-7; CDR3nt: TGTGCCAGCAGTGAACCACAGGGGTTCTCCGAGCAGTACTTC; CDR3aa: CASSEPQGFSEQYF
d_gene: TRBD2; abundance: .; v_gene: TRBV4-3; j_gene: TRBJ2-2; CDR3nt: TGCGCCAGCAGCCGTGGGAGGGGAGCCACCGGGGAGCTGTTTTTT; CDR3aa: CASSRGRGATGELFF
d_gene: TRBD1; abundance: .; v_gene: TRBV18; j_gene: TRBJ1-1; CDR3nt: TGTGCCAGCTCCATGACAGGGACGGACACTGAAGCTTTCTTT; CDR3aa: CASSMTGTDTEAFF
d_gene: .; abundance: few; v_gene: TRBV20-1; j_gene: TRBJ2-7; CDR3nt: TGCAGTGCCCCTACCCAGAGGGGACCCTCCTACGAGCAGTACTTC; CDR3aa: CSAPTQRGPSYEQYF
d_gene: .; abundance: .; v_gene: TRBV20-1; j_gene: TRBJ1-6; CDR3nt: TGTAGTGCTTCCGGGGTACACAATTCACCCCTCCACTTT; CDR3aa: CSASGVHNSPLHF
d_gene: TRBD2; abundance: many; v_gene: TRBV5-1; j_gene: TRBJ2-6; CDR3nt: TGCGCCAGCAGCGCCGGGACTAGCGCTGGGGCCAACGTCCTGACTTTC; CDR3aa: CASSAGTSAGANVLTF
d_gene: .; abundance: many; v_gene: TRBV2; j_gene: TRBJ1-3; CDR3nt: TGTGCCAGCAGTTTAAGGAACACCATATATTTT; CDR3aa: CASSLRNTIYF
d_gene: TRBD2; abundance: medium-sized; v_gene: TRBV28; j_gene: TRBJ2-3; CDR3nt: TGTGCCAGTGACGGGAGATCGTGGGTTAGCGGGGGTTCAGATACGCAGTATTTT; CDR3aa: CASDGRSWVSGGSDTQYF
d_gene: .; abundance: .; v_gene: TRBV30; j_gene: TRBJ2-1; CDR3nt: TGTGCCTGTAGGGTACAAACCCCCGGCAATGAGCTGTTCTTC; CDR3aa: CACRVQTPGNELFF
d_gene: TRBD1; abundance: once; v_gene: TRBV19; j_gene: TRBJ1-1; CDR3nt: TGTGCCAGTACTCCCGGACAGGCGAGCGCTGAAGCTTTCTTT; CDR3aa: CASTPGQASAEAFF
d_gene: TRBD1; abundance: .; v_gene: TRBV2; j_gene: TRBJ2-7; CDR3nt: TGTGCCAGCAGTACAGGGGGCTTCTACGAGCAGTACTTC; CDR3aa: CASSTGGFYEQYF
d_gene: TRBD1; abundance: .; v_gene: TRBV12-3/TRBV12-4; j_gene: TRBJ2-7; CDR3nt: TGTGCCAGCAAAGGACAGGCCTGGGAGCAGTACTTC; CDR3aa: CASKGQAWEQYF
d_gene: .; abundance: few; v_gene: TRBV6-2/TRBV6-3; j_gene: TRBJ1-1; CDR3nt: TGTGCCAGCAGTTACGGGCAGGCACTGATGAACACTGAAGCTTTCTTT; CDR3aa: CASSYGQALMNTEAFF
d_gene: .; abundance: many; v_gene: TRBV19; j_gene: TRBJ1-1; CDR3nt: TGTGCCAGTAGTTCCTGGACGGACACTGAAGCTTTCTTT; CDR3aa: CASSSWTDTEAFF
d_gene: TRBD2; abundance: many; v_gene: TRBV6-1; j_gene: TRBJ2-5; CDR3nt: TGTGCCAGCAGTGAATGGGGACTAGCGGGGGGGCCAGAGACCCAGTACTTC; CDR3aa: CASSEWGLAGGPETQYF
d_gene: .; abundance: .; v_gene: TRBV18; j_gene: TRBJ1-1; CDR3nt: TGTGCCAGCTCACCAGGGTTGATGGGTAACACTGAAGCTTTCTTT; CDR3aa: CASSPGLMGNTEAFF
d_gene: .; abundance: .; v_gene: TRBV4-1; j_gene: TRBJ1-4; CDR3nt: TGCGCCAGCAGCTCCAGGGAAACTAATGAAAAACTGTTTTTT; CDR3aa: CASSSRETNEKLFF
d_gene: .; abundance: .; v_gene: TRBV20-1; j_gene: TRBJ2-7; CDR3nt: TGCAGTGCTAGAGATCGTCCTTGGGAGCATTACTTC; CDR3aa: CSARDRPWEHYF
d_gene: .; abundance: .; v_gene: TRBV19; j_gene: TRBJ2-2; CDR3nt: TGTGCCAGTAGTATAGTGTCGGGCTACACCGGGGAGCTGTTTTTT; CDR3aa: CASSIVSGYTGELFF
d_gene: .; abundance: many; v_gene: TRBV18; j_gene: TRBJ1-3; CDR3nt: TGTGCCAGCTCACCTGGAAACACCATATATTTT; CDR3aa: CASSPGNTIYF
d_gene: .; abundance: few; v_gene: TRBV12-3/TRBV12-4; j_gene: TRBJ2-2; CDR3nt: TGTGCCAGCAGTCCCTCGACCGGGGAGCTGTTTTTT; CDR3aa: CASSPSTGELFF
d_gene: .; abundance: medium-sized; v_gene: TRBV27; j_gene: TRBJ2-1; CDR3nt: TGTGCCAGCAGTAGTTACACTTCCTCCTACAATGAGCAGTTCTTC; CDR3aa: CASSSYTSSYNEQFF
d_gene: .; abundance: .; v_gene: TRBV5-1; j_gene: TRBJ2-1; CDR3nt: TGCGCCAGCAGCTTGTCGCAGGGCCCCTACAATGAGCAGTTCTTC; CDR3aa: CASSLSQGPYNEQFF
d_gene: .; abundance: many; v_gene: TRBV14; j_gene: TRBJ1-1; CDR3nt: TGTGCCAGCAGCCAAGTCACAGGCCTTGAAGCTTTCTTT; CDR3aa: CASSQVTGLEAFF
d_gene: TRBD1; abundance: many; v_gene: TRBV12-3/TRBV12-4; j_gene: TRBJ1-2; CDR3nt: TGTGCCAGCAGTCTTTGGGGACAGGGCCTCGCCTATGGCTACACCTTC; CDR3aa: CASSLWGQGLAYGYTF
d_gene: .; abundance: many; v_gene: TRBV3-1; j_gene: TRBJ1-6; CDR3nt: TGTGCCAGCAGCCAAGGCTATTCACCCCTCCACTTT; CDR3aa: CASSQGYSPLHF
d_gene: TRBD2; abundance: medium-sized; v_gene: TRBV6-1; j_gene: TRBJ2-1; CDR3nt: TGTGCCAGCAAGACTAGCGGAGACTACAATGAGCAGTTCTTC; CDR3aa: CASKTSGDYNEQFF
d_gene: .; abundance: .; v_gene: TRBV20-1; j_gene: TRBJ2-6; CDR3nt: TGCAGTGCTAGAGTTCCGGGCAGCTCTGCGGCCAACGTCCTGACTTTC; CDR3aa: CSARVPGSSAANVLTF
d_gene: TRBD2; abundance: many; v_gene: TRBV24-1; j_gene: TRBJ2-3; CDR3nt: TGTGCCACCAGTGAGGTGTCTAGCGGGTCCACAGATACGCAGTATTTT; CDR3aa: CATSEVSSGSTDTQYF